This TCR beta chain derives from a study of beta chain features in type 1 diabetes. Whole-study context: Examined across all samples were around 110,000,000 sorted cells. The study, taken as a whole, reports: Across all four CD4+ subsets, people with type 1 diabetes showed modestly shorter TCRB CDR3s. The naive, central memory and Treg TCRB repertoires looked more alike in patients than they did in healthy donors. In cDNA sequencing, cells with high TCR expression could be over-represented. Small HLA sub-analyses could not settle whether HLA shapes TCRB rearrangement.

The V gene end was trimmed by 3 bases and the J gene end by 1 base; junction bases not matched to a gene: 10. CDR1 MGHRA and CDR2 YSYEKL come from the germline V gene. The CDR3 is 20 residues long. This clone turned up a few times. Its antigen is not known. The entirety of the isolated RNA underwent reverse transcription, so expressed TCRB transcripts were sequenced. Sequenced by immunoSEQ multiplex PCR; TCRdb stores in-frame clones only, minus some. The data contain roughly 100,000 clones, approximately 30% of them singletons. Sequences were obtained from central memory CD4+ T cells from blood. The chain couples TRBV4-1 to TRBJ2-1; 15 bases map to TRBD2. The clonotype originates from a woman younger than 35 with type 1 diabetes. As DNA, the CDR3 is TGCGCCAGCAGCCACCTTGGACTAGCGGGAGGGCCAGGGTCCTACAATGAGCAGTTCTTC. Its protein product is CASSHLGLAGGPGSYNEQFF.